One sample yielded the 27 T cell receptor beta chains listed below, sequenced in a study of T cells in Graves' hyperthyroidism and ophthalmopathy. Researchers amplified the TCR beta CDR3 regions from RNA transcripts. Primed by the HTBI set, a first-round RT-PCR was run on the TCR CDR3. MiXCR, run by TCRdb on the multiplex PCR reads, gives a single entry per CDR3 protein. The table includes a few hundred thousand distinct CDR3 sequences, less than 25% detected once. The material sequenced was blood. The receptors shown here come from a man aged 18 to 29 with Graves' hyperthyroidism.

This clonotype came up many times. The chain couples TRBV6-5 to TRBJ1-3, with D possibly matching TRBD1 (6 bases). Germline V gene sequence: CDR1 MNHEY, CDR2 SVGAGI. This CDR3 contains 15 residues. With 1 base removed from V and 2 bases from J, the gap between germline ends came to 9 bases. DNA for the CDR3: TGTGCCAGCAGTTACTACAGGGTAACTGGAAACACCATATATTTT. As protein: CASSYYRVTGNTIYF.

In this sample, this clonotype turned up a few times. The CDR3 spells CATGTDDSGNTIYF. CDR3 nucleotides: TGTGCCACCGGGACAGATGACTCTGGAAACACCATATATTTT. V and J are TRBV6-1 and TRBJ1-3, with TRBD1 matching 7 bases. V shed 10 bases, J shed 0 bases, and the junction held 6 bases outside the gene matches. Germline V gives CDR1 MNHNS, CDR2 SASEGT. The CDR3 contains 14 residues.

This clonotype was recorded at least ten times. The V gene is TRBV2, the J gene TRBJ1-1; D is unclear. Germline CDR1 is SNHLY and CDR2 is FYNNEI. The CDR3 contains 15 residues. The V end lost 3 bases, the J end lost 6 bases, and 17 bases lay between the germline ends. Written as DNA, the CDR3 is TGTGCCAGCAGTGAGGGAACGATACGGGATCCTGAAGCTTTCTTT. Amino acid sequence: CASSEGTIRDPEAFF.

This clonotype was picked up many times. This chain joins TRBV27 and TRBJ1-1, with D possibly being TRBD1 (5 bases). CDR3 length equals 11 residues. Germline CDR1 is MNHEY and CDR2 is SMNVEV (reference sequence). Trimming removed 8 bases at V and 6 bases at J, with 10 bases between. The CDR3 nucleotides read TGTGCCAGCTTTAGGGGACCTGAAGCTTTCTTT. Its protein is CASFRGPEAFF.

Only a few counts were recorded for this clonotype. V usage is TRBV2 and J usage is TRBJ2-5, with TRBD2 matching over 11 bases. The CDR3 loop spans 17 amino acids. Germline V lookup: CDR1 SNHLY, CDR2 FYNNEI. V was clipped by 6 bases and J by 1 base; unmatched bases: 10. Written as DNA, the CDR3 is TGTGCCAGCAGCCTCCCAGGACTAGCGGGTACCCAAGAGACCCAGTACTTC. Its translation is CASSLPGLAGTQETQYF. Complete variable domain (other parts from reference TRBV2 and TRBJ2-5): EPEVTQTPSHQVTQMGQEVILRCVPISNHLYFYWYRQILGQKVEFLVSFYNNEISEKSEIFDDQFSVERPDGSNFTLKIRSTKLEDSAMYFCASSLPGLAGTQETQYFGPGTRLLVL.

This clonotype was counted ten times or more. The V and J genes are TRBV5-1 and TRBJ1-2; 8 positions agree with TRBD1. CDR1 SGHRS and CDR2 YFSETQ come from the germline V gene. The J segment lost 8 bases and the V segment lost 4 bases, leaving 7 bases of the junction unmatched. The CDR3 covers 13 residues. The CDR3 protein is CASSLRGRRGYTF. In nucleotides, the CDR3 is TGCGCCAGCAGCCTCAGGGGGCGACGCGGCTACACCTTC.

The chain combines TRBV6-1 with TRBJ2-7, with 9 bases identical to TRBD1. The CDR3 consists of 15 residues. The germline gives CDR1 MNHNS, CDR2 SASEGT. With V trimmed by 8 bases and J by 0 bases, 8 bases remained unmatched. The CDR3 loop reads CASVWGTGSSYEQYF. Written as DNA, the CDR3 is TGTGCCAGCGTCTGGGGGACAGGGAGCTCCTACGAGCAGTACTTC.

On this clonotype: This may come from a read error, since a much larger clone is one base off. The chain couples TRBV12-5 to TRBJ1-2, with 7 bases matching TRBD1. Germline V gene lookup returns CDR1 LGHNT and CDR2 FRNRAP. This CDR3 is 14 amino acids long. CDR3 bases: TGTGCTCGTGGCGAAGCGACAGGGAACTATGGCTACACCTTC. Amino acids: CARGEATGNYGYTF.

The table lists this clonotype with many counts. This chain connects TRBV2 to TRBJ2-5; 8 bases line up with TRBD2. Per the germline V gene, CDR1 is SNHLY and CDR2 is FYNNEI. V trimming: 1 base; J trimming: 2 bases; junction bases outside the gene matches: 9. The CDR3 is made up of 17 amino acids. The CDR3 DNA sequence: TGTGCCAGCAGTGAAGATAGGCGGGGGGCCCGTCAAGAGACCCAGTACTTC. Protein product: CASSEDRRGARQETQYF.

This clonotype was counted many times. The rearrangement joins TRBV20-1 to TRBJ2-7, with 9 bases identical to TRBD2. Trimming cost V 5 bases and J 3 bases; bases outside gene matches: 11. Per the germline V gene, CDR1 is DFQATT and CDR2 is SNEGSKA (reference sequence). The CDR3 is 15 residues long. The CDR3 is CSAPRASGVNYEQYF. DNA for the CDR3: TGCAGTGCTCCTCGGGCTAGCGGGGTGAACTACGAGCAGTACTTC.

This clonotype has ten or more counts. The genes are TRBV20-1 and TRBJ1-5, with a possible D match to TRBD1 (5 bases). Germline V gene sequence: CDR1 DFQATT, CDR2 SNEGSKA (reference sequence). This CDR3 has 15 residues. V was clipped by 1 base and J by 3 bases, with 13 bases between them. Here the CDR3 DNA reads TGCAGTGCTAGAGGTATGCAAGGGGACAATCAGCCCCAGCATTTT. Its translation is CSARGMQGDNQPQHF.

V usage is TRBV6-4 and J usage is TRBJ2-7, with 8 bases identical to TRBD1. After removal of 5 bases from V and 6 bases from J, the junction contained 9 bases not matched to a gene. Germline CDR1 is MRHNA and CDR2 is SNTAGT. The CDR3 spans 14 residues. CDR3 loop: CASSFQDRAFEQYF. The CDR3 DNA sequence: TGTGCCAGCAGTTTTCAGGACAGGGCGTTCGAGCAGTACTTC.

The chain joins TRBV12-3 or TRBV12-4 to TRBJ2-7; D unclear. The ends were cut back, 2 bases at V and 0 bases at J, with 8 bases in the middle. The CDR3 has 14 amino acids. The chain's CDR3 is CASSLTRSSYEQYF. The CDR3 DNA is TGTGCCAGCAGTTTAACGCGGAGCTCCTACGAGCAGTACTTC.

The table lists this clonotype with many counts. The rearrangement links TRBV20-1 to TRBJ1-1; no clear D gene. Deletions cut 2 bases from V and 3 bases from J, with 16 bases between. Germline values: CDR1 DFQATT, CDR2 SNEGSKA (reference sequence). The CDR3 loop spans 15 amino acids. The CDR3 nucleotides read TGCAGTGCTAGATCGCCGGGAGGGTTCTACACTGAAGCTTTCTTT. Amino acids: CSARSPGGFYTEAFF.

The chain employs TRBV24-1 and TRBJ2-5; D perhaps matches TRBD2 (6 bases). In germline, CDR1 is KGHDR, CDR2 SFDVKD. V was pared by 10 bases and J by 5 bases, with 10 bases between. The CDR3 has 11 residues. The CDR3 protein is CATGGGETQYF. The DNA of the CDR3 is TGTGCCACGGGAGGAGGGGAGACCCAGTACTTC.

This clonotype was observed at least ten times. The DNA for the CDR3 is TGTGCCAGCAGTTTAGGGACAGCCCCTGAGACAGGGAGCAATCAGCCCCAGCATTTT. It translates to CASSLGTAPETGSNQPQHF. The chain couples TRBV12-3 or TRBV12-4 to TRBJ1-5; 7 bases match TRBD1. The CDR3 length is 19 residues. The junction had 13 bases not matched to a gene; V was cut back by 1 base and J by 1 base.

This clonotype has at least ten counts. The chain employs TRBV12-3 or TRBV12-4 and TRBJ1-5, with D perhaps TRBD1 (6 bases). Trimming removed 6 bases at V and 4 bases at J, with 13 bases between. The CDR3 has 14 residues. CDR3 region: CASSLTQGNQPQHF. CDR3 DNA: TGTGCCAGCAGCCTAACCCAGGGGAATCAGCCCCAGCATTTT.

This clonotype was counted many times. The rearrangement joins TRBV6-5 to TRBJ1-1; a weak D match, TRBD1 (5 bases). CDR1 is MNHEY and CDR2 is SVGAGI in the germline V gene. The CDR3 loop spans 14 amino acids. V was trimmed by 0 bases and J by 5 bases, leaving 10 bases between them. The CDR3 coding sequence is TGTGCCAGCAGTTACTCGGCAGGGTGGACTGAAGCTTTCTTT. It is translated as CASSYSAGWTEAFF.

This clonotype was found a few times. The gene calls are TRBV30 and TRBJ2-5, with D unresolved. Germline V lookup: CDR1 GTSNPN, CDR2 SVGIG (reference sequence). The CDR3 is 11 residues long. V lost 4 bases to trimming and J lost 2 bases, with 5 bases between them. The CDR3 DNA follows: TGTGCCTGGAACCGGCAAGAGACCCAGTACTTC. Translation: CAWNRQETQYF.

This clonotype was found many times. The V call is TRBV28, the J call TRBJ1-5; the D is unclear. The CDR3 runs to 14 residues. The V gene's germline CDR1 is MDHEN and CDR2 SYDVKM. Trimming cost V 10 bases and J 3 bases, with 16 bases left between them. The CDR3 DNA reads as TGTGCCACGCGAAGGGTCGACAACAATCAGCCCCAGCATTTT. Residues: CATRRVDNNQPQHF.

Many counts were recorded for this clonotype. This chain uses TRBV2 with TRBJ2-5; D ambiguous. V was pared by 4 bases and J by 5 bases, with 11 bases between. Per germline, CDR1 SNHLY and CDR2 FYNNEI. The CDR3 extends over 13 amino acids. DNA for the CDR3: TGTGCCAGCAGTGCCCTCAGGAGTGAGACCCAGTACTTC. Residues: CASSALRSETQYF.

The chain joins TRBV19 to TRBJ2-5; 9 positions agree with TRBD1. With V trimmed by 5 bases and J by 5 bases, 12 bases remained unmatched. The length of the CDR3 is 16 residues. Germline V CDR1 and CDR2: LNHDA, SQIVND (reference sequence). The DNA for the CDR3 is TGTGCCAGTAGTCAAACTCCCGGGACAGGGAAGGAGACCCAGTACTTC. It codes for CASSQTPGTGKETQYF.

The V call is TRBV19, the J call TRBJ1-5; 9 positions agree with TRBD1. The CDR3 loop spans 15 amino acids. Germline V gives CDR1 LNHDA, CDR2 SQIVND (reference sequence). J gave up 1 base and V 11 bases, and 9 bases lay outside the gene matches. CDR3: CAARAGTGSNQPQHF. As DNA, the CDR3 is TGTGCCGCCCGAGCCGGGACAGGGAGCAATCAGCCCCAGCATTTT.

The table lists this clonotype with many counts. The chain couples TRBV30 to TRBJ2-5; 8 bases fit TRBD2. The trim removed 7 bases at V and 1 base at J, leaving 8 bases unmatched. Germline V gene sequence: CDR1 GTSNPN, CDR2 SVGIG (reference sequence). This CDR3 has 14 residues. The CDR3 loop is CASDSGTSQETQYF. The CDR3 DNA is TGTGCCTCCGATTCTGGGACTAGCCAAGAGACCCAGTACTTC.

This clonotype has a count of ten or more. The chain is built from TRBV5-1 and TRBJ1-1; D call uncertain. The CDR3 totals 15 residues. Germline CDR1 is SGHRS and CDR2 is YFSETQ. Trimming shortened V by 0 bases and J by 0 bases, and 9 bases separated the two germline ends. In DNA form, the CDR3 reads TGCGCCAGCAGCTTGGACAGACTCATGAACACTGAAGCTTTCTTT. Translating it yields CASSLDRLMNTEAFF.

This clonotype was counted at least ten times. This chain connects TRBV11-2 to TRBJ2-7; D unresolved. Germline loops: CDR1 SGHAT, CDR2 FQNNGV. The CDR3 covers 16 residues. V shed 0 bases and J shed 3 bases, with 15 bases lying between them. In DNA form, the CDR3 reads TGTGCCAGCAGCTTAGATCGGCCCACAGCAAGCTACGAGCAGTACTTC. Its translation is CASSLDRPTASYEQYF.

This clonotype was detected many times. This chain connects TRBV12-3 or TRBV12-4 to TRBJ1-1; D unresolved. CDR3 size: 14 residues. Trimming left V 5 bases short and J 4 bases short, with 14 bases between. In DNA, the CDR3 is TGTGCCAGCAGTACCGTAGGACCTGGCACTGAAGCTTTCTTT. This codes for CASSTVGPGTEAFF.